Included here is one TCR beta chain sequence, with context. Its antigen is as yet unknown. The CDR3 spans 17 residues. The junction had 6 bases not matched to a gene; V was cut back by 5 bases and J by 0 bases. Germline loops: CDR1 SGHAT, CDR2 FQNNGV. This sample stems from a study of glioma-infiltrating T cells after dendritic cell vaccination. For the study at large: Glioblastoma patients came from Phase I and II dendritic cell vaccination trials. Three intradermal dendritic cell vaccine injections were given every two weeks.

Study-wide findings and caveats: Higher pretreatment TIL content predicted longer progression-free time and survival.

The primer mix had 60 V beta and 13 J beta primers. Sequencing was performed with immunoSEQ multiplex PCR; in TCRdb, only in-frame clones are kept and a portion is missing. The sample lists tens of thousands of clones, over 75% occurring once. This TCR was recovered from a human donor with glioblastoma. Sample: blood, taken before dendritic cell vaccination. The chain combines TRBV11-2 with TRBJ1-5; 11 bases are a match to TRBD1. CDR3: CASSRLGTGGSNQPQHF. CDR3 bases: TGTGCCAGCAGCCGGCTCGGGACAGGGGGTAGCAATCAGCCCCAGCATTTT.